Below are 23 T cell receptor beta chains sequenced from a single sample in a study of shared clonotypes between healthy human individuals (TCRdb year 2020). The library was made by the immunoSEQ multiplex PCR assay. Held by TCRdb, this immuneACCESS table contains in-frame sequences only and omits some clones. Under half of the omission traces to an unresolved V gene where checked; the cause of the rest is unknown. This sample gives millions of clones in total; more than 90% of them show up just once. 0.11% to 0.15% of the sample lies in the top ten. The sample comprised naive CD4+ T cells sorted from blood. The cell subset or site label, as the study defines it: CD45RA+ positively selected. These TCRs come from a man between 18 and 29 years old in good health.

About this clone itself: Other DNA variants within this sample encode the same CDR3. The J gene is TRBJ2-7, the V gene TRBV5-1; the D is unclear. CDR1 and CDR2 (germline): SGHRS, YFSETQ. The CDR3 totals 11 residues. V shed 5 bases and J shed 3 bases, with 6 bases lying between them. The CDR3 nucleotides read TGCGCCAGCAGTTCAAACTACGAGCAGTACTTC. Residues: CASSSNYEQYF.

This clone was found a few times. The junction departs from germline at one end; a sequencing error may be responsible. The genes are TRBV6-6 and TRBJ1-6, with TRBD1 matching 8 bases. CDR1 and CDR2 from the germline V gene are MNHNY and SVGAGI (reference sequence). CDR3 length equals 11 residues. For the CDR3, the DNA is TGTGCCAGCAGTTCTACACAGGGGGATGTCTTT. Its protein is CASSSTQGDVF.

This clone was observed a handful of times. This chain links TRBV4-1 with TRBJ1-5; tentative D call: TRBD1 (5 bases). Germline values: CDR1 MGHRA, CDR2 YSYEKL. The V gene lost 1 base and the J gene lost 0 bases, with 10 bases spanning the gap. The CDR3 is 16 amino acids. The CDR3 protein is CASSQAGEISNQPQHF. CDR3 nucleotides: TGCGCCAGCAGCCAAGCGGGGGAGATTAGCAATCAGCCCCAGCATTTT.

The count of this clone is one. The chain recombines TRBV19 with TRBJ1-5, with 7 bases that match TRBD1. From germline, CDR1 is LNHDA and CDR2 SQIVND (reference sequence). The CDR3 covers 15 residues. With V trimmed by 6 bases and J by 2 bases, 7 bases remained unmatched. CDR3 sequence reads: CASSGDRAGNQPQHF. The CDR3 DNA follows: TGTGCCAGTAGCGGCGACAGGGCGGGCAATCAGCCCCAGCATTTT.

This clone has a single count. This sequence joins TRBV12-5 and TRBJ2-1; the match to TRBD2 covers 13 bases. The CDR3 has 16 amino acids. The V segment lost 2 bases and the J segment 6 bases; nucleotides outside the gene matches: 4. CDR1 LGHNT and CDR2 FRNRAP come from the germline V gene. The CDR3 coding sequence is TGTGCTAGTGGTTTGTACCGGACTAGCGGGAGCAATGAGCAGTTCTTC. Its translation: CASGLYRTSGSNEQFF.

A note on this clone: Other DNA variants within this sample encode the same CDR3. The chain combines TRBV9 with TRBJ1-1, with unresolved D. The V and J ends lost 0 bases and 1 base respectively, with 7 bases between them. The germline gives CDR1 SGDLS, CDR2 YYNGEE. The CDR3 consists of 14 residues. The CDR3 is CASSVAGPNTEAFF. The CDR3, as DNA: TGTGCCAGCAGCGTAGCTGGACCGAACACTGAAGCTTTCTTT. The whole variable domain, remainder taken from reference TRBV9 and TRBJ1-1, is DSGVTQTPKHLITATGQRVTLRCSPRSGDLSVYWYQQSLDQGLQFLIQYYNGEERAKGNILERFSAQQFPDLHSELNLSSLELGDSALYFCASSVAGPNTEAFFGQGTRLTVV.

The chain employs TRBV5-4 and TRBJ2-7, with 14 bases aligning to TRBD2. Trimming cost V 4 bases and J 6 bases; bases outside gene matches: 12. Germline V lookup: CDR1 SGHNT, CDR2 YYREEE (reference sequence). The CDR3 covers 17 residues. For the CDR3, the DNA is TGTGCCAGCAGCGGACCGGGACTAGCGGGAGTCCGGGGCGAGCAGTACTTC. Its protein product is CASSGPGLAGVRGEQYF.

As DNA, the CDR3 is TGTGCCAGCAGTGTAAGACAGGGGACTAATTCACCCCTCCACTTT. Protein sequence: CASSVRQGTNSPLHF. The chain joins TRBV27 to TRBJ1-6; TRBD1 aligns across 8 bases. The V and J ends lost 5 bases and 6 bases, in that order; junction bases with no gene match: 6. The CDR3 is 15 amino acids. Looked up from germline, CDR1 is MNHEY and CDR2 is SMNVEV (reference sequence).

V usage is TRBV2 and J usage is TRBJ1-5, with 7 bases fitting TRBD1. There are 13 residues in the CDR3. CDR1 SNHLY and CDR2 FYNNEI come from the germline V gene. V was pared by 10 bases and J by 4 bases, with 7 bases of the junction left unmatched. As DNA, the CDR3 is TGTGCCATTGGAGACAGGGTAAATCAGCCCCAGCATTTT. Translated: CAIGDRVNQPQHF.

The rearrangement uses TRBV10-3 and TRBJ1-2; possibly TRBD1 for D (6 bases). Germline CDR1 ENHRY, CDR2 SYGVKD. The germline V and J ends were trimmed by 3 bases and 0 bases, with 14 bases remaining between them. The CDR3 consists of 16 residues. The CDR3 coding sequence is TGTGCCATCAGTGACAGGGGCAAGATGTCTAACTATGGCTACACCTTC. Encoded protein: CAISDRGKMSNYGYTF.

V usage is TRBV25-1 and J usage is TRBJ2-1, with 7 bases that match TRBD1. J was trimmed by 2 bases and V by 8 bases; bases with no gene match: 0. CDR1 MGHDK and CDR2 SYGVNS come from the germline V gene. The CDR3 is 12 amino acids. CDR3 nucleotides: TGTGCCAGCCAGGGGGCCTACAATGAGCAGTTCTTC. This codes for CASQGAYNEQFF. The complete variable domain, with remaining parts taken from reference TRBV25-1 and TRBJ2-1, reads EADIYQTPRYLVIGTGKKITLECSQTMGHDKMYWYQQDPGMELHLIHYSYGVNSTEKGDLSSESTVSRIRTEHFPLTLESARPSHTSQYLCASQGAYNEQFFGPGTRLTVL.

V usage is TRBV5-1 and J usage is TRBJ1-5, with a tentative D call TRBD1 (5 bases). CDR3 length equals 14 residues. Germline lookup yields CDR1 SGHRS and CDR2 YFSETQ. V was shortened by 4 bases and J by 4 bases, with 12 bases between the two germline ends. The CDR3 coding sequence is TGCGCCAGCAGCCGCCTTCCAGGGAATCAGCCCCAGCATTTT. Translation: CASSRLPGNQPQHF.

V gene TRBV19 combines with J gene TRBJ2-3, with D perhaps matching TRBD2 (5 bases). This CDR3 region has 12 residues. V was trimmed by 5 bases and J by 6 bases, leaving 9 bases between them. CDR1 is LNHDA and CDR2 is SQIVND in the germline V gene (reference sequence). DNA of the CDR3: TGTGCCAGTAGTCCCGGGATTGATACGCAGTATTTT. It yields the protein CASSPGIDTQYF.

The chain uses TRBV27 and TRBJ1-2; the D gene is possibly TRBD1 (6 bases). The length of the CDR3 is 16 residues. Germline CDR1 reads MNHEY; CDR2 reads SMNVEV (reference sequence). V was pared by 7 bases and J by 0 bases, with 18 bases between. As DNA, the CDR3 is TGTGCCAGCACCTACCTTAACAGGGAGGCTAACTATGGCTACACCTTC. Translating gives CASTYLNREANYGYTF.

The CDR3, as DNA: TGTGCCAGCAGTGAAGTCCAGGGACAGGGTCCCTATGGCTACACCTTC. Protein product: CASSEVQGQGPYGYTF. The chain combines TRBV6-1 with TRBJ1-2, with 9 bases lining up with TRBD1. Germline V gives CDR1 MNHNS, CDR2 SASEGT. This CDR3 is 16 amino acids long. Trimming cost V 1 base and J 4 bases; bases outside gene matches: 7.

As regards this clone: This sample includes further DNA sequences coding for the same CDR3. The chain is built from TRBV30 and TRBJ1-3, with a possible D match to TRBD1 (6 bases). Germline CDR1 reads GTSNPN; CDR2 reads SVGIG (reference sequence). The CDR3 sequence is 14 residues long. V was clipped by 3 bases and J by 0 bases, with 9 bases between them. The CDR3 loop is CAWSPGASGNTIYF. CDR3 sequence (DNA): TGTGCCTGGAGCCCGGGGGCCTCTGGAAACACCATATATTTT.

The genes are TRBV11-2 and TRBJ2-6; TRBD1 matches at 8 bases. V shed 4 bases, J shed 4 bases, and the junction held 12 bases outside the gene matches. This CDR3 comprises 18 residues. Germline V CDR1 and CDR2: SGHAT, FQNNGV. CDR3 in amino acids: CASSSPRTGRGGANVLTF. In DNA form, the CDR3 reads TGTGCCAGCAGCTCGCCTCGGACAGGGCGAGGGGGGGCCAACGTCCTGACTTTC.

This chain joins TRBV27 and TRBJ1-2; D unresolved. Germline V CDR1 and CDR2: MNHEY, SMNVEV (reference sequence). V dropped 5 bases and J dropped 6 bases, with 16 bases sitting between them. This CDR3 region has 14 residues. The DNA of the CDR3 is TGTGCCAGCAGTCCCCGGACGGGCGAGAATGGCTACACCTTC. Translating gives CASSPRTGENGYTF.

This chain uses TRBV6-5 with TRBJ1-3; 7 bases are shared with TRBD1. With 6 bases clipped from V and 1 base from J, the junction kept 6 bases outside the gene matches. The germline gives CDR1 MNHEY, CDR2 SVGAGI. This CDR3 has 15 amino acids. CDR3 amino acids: CASRVTGESGNTIYF. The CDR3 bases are TGTGCCAGCAGGGTAACAGGGGAATCTGGAAACACCATATATTTT.

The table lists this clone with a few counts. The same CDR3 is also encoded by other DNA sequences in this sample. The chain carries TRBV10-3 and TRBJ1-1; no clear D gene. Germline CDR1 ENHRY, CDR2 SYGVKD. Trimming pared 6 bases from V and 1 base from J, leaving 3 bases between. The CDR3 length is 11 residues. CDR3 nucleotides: TGTGCCATCAGCGAGAACACTGAAGCTTTCTTT. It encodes CAISENTEAFF.

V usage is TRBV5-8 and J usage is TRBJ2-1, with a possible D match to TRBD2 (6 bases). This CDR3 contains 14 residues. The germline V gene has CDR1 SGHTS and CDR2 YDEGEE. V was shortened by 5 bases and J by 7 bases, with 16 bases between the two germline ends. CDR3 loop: CASSAGSRANEQFF. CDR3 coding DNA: TGTGCCAGCAGTGCGGGGAGTAGGGCGAATGAGCAGTTCTTC.

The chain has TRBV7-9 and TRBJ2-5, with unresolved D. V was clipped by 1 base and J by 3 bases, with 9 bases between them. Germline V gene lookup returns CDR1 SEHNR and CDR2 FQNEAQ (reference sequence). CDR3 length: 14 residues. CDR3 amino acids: CASSLGPPEETQYF. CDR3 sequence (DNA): TGTGCCAGCAGCTTAGGGCCCCCAGAAGAGACCCAGTACTTC.

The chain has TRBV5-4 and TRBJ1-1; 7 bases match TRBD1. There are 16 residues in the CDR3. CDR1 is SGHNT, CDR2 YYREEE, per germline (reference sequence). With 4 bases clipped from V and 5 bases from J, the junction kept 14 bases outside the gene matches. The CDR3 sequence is CASSMKDRVEGTEAFF. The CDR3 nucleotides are TGTGCCAGCAGCATGAAAGACAGGGTGGAGGGGACTGAAGCTTTCTTT.